Included here is one T cell receptor (beta chain) sequence, with context. Its target is unknown. This specimen belongs to a study of vaccination and CD4 T cells after COVID-19. Study-wide context: Control cultures received a CEFX pool, an HIV-1 Nef pool, or no peptide.

The CDR3 totals 16 residues. Trimming removed 8 bases from V and 4 bases from J; junction bases left unmatched: 10. Germline V lookup: CDR1 DFQATT, CDR2 SNEGSKA (reference sequence). With the Oncomine TCR Beta short-read assay, DNA from cultured CD4+ T cells was sequenced. Using its own MiXCR run on the PCR reads, TCRdb lists one record per CDR3 protein. The table lists around 26,000 distinct CDR3 sequences, 55% to 70% of them singletons, with 4.5% to 5% in the top ten. Described treatment: roughly 10-day PBMC culture with coronavirus spike peptide pools or control peptides (ViraFEST assay). V is TRBV20-1 and J is TRBJ2-3; 15 positions agree with TRBD2. The TCR comes from a human donor who had recovered from COVID-19. Material for sequencing was CD4+ T cells from blood, cultured in vitro. CDR3 loop: CSSGTSGRKGPDTQYF. The CDR3 region has the DNA TGCAGTAGCGGGACTAGCGGGAGGAAGGGGCCAGATACGCAGTATTTT.